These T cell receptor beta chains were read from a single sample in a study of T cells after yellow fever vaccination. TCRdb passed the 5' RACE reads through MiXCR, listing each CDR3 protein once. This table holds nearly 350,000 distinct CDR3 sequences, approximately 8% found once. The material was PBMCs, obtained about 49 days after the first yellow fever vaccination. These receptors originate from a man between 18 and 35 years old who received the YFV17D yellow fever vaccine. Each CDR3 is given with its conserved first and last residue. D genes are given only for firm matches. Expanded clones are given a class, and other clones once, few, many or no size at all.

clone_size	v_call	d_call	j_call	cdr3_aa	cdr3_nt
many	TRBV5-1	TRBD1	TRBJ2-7	CASSPDRAYEQYF	TGCGCCAGCAGCCCTGACAGGGCCTACGAGCAGTACTTC
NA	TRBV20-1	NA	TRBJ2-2	CSAERHPNTGELFF	TGCAGTGCTGAAAGACACCCAAACACCGGGGAGCTGTTTTTT
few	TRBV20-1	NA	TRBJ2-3	CSAQVADTQYF	TGCAGTGCTCAAGTGGCTGATACGCAGTATTTT
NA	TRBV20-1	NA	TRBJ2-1	CSASEVSYNEQFF	TGCAGTGCTAGCGAGGTTTCCTACAATGAGCAGTTCTTC
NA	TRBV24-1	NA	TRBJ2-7	CATTEPTGKKGDEQYF	TGTGCCACCACCGAGCCCACGGGGAAAAAAGGTGACGAGCAGTACTTC
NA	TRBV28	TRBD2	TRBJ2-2	CASTLGGVNTGELFF	TGTGCCAGCACCCTGGGGGGGGTCAACACCGGGGAGCTGTTTTTT
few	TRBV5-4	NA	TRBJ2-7	CASSLSVTGYEQYF	TGTGCCAGCAGCTTGTCGGTCACTGGTTACGAGCAGTACTTC
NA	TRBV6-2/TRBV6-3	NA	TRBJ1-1	CASSYYRRGGKSTEAFF	TGTGCCAGCAGTTACTACCGGAGAGGGGGAAAGTCCACTGAAGCTTTCTTT
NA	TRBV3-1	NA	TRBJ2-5	CASSHHHSGETQYF	TGTGCCAGCAGCCATCATCATTCAGGAGAGACCCAGTACTTC
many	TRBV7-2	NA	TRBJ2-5	CASSILRTQYF	TGTGCCAGCAGTATCTTAAGGACCCAGTACTTC
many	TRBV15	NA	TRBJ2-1	CATSSVSQISNEQFF	TGTGCCACCAGCAGTGTTAGTCAGATCTCCAATGAGCAGTTCTTC
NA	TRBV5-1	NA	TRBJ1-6	CASSPGNAYNSPLHF	TGCGCCAGCAGCCCGGGCAACGCCTATAATTCACCCCTCCACTTT
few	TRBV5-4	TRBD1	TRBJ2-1	CASSVRQGAYNEQFF	TGTGCCAGCAGCGTCCGACAGGGAGCCTACAATGAGCAGTTCTTC
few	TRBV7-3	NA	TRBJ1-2	CASSLEVGYGYTF	TGTGCCAGCAGCTTAGAGGTCGGCTATGGCTACACCTTC
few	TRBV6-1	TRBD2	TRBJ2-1	CASSPRGGGALSYEQFF	TGTGCCAGCAGCCCGAGGGGCGGGGGGGCCCTTTCCTATGAGCAGTTCTTC
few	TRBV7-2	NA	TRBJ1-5	CASSLDAWNQPQHF	TGTGCCAGCAGCTTAGATGCTTGGAACCAGCCCCAGCATTTT
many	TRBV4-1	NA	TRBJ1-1	CASSQDGEASNTEAFF	TGCGCCAGCAGCCAAGATGGGGAGGCCTCTAACACTGAAGCTTTCTTT
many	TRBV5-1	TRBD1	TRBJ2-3	CASSLRTGSADTQYF	TGCGCCAGCAGCCTTAGGACAGGGTCAGCAGATACGCAGTATTTT
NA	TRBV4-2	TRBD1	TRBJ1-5	CASSQVGTGGLQGPQHF	TGTGCCAGCAGCCAAGTTGGGACAGGGGGCCTTCAGGGGCCCCAGCATTTT
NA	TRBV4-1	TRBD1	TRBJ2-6	CASSQAVQGAPGYGANVLTF	TGCGCCAGCAGCCAAGCGGTACAGGGGGCGCCGGGTTATGGGGCCAACGTCCTGACTTTC
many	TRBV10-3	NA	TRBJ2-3	CAIRTGDLTDTQYF	TGTGCCATCAGGACGGGGGACCTCACAGATACGCAGTATTTT
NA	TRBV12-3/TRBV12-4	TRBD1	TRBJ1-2	CASSRRGYLNYGYTF	TGTGCCAGCAGCCGCAGGGGGTATCTAAACTATGGCTACACCTTC
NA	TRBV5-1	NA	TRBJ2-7	CASSGIGGTLQGEQYF	TGCGCCAGCAGCGGGATTGGAGGGACTCTCCAGGGTGAGCAGTACTTC
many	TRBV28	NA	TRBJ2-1	CASKDNEQFF	TGTGCCAGCAAGGACAATGAGCAGTTCTTC
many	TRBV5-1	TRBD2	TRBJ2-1	CASSREGSPNEQFF	TGCGCCAGCAGCCGGGAGGGTAGCCCCAATGAGCAGTTCTTC
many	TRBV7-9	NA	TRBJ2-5	CASSLPLQETQYF	TGTGCCAGCAGCTTACCACTTCAAGAGACCCAGTACTTC
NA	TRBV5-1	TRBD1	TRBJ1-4	CASSLLGTGTEKLFF	TGCGCCAGCAGCTTGCTAGGGACAGGTACTGAAAAACTGTTTTTT
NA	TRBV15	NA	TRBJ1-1	CATSRASGRANTEAFF	TGTGCCACCAGCAGGGCTTCCGGCAGGGCGAACACTGAAGCTTTCTTT
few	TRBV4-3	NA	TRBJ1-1	CASSQVLGRGDTEAFF	TGCGCCAGCAGCCAAGTCTTAGGTCGAGGGGACACTGAAGCTTTCTTT
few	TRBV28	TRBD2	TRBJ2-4	CASSLDMGRPGGIQYF	TGTGCCAGCAGTTTGGATATGGGACGGCCGGGGGGCATTCAGTACTTC
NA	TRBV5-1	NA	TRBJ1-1	CASSFRGENTEAFF	TGCGCCAGCAGCTTTCGGGGAGAGAACACTGAAGCTTTCTTT
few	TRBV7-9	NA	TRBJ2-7	CASSFGASPGDEQYF	TGTGCCAGCAGCTTCGGGGCGTCCCCGGGAGACGAGCAGTACTTC
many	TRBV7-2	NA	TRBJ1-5	CASSLSLTQPQHF	TGTGCCAGCAGCTTAAGCCTAACGCAGCCCCAGCATTTT
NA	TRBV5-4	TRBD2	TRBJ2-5	CASSMRGGRETQYF	TGTGCCAGCAGCATGCGGGGGGGCCGCGAGACCCAGTACTTC
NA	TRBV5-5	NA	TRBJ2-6	CASSLSNRAANVLTF	TGTGCCAGCAGCTTGTCCAACAGGGCGGCCAACGTCCTGACTTTC
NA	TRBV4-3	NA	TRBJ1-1	CATSLKSGTEAFF	TGCGCCACTTCACTGAAGAGCGGGACTGAAGCTTTCTTT
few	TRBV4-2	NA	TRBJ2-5	CASSQEAPPQETQYF	TGTGCCAGCAGCCAAGAAGCTCCCCCCCAAGAGACCCAGTACTTC
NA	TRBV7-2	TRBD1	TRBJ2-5	CASSRGQGTQYF	TGTGCCAGCAGCCGGGGACAGGGGACCCAGTACTTC
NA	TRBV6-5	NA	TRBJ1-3	CASTSAGNTIYF	TGTGCCAGCACGTCAGCTGGAAACACCATATATTTT
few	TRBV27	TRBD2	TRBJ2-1	CASSGLRGGSYNEQFF	TGTGCCAGCAGTGGTCTACGGGGGGGATCCTACAATGAGCAGTTCTTC
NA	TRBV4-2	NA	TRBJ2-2	CASSQGGSPPGGELFF	TGTGCCAGCAGCCAAGGAGGGTCCCCTCCGGGCGGGGAGCTGTTTTTT